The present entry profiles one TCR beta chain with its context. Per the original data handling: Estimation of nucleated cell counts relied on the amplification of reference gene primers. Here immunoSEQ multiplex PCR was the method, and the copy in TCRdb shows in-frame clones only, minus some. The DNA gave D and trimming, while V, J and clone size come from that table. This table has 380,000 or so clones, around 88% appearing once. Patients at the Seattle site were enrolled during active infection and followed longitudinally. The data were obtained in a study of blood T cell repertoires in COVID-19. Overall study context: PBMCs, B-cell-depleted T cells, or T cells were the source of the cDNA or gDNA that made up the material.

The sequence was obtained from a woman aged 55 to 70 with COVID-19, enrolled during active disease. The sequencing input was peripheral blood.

The CDR3 protein is CASSSDREEPYEQYF. The CDR3 bases are TGTGCCAGCAGCTCAGACAGGGAAGAGCCCTACGAGCAGTACTTC. The V gene is TRBV11-3, the J gene TRBJ2-7, with 7 bases lining up with TRBD1. Germline values: CDR1 SGHNT, CDR2 YENEEA. V lost 4 bases and J lost 2; bases outside the gene matches: 8. The length of the CDR3 is 15 residues. Looking up the rest from reference TRBV11-3 and TRBJ2-7 gives the full variable domain: EAGVVQSPRYKIIEKKQPVAFWCNPISGHNTLYWYLQNLGQGPELLIRYENEEAVDDSQLPKDRFSAERLKGVDSTLKIQPAELGDSAVYLCASSSDREEPYEQYFGPGTRLTVT.